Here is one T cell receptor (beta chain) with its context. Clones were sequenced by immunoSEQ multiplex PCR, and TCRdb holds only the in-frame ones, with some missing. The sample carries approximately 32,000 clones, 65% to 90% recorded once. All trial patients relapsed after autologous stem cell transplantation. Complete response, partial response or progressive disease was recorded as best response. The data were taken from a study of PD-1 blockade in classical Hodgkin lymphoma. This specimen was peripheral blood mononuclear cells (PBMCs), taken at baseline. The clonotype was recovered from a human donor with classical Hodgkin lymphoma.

The CDR3 bases are TGTGCCACCAGCAGACCCCCCCCCGGGGGATACAATGAGCAGTTCTTC. It codes for CATSRPPPGGYNEQFF. The chain has TRBV15 and TRBJ2-1; D perhaps matches TRBD2 (6 bases). Deletions cut 2 bases from V and 4 bases from J, with 15 bases between. The germline gives CDR1 LNHNV, CDR2 YYDKDF (reference sequence). CDR3 size: 16 residues.